This T cell receptor (beta chain) was captured in a study of T cell responses to AZD1222 COVID-19 vaccine. Method: immunoSEQ multiplex PCR; TCRdb's copy keeps in-frame clones and lacks some. This sample has approximately 120,000 clones; roughly nine tenths occur once, and the top ten carry about 4.3%. CDR1 and CDR2 from the germline V gene are MDHEN and SYDVKM. This CDR3 spans 12 amino acids. Trimming took off 7 bases at V and 5 bases at J, with 11 bases between the two ends. This receptor was obtained from an adult in good health. The sequencing used peripheral blood, collected on day 0 of AZD1222 vaccination. The chain joins TRBV28 to TRBJ1-1; perhaps TRBD1 as D (5 bases). As DNA, the CDR3 is TGTGCCAGCAAAAGCTGGGGGACTGAAGCTTTCTTT. Protein sequence: CASKSWGTEAFF.